The rows below give T cell receptor beta chains drawn from one sample of a study of regulatory T cells in long-lasting Graves disease. TCRdb itself ran the multiplex PCR reads through MiXCR, one entry per CDR3 protein. Seen here are some 500,000 distinct CDR3 sequences, 15% to 20% observed once, and the top ten hold 25%. These data also formed part of another study, on T cells in Graves' hyperthyroidism and ophthalmopathy.

The sample consisted of peripheral blood mononuclear cells (PBMCs), taken at new diagnosis, from a patient treated with antithyroid drugs. Receptor source: a woman aged 35 to 60 with Graves disease. The CDR3 runs from the conserved cysteine through the conserved F or W.

v_gene	j_gene	CDR3aa
TRBV11-2	TRBJ2-1	CASRVLQGYNEQFF
TRBV13	TRBJ1-1	CASSSLERTGPNTEAFF
TRBV9	TRBJ2-2	CASSATGAPNTGELFF
TRBV12-3/TRBV12-4	TRBJ2-7	CASGGGGHEQYF
TRBV6-1	TRBJ2-3	CASVAGQDTQYF
TRBV12-3/TRBV12-4	TRBJ2-1	CASRAGTGTNEQFF
TRBV6-1	TRBJ2-1	CASSNVGGQSSYNEQFF
TRBV6-2/TRBV6-3	TRBJ1-1	CASSGVGGTEAFF
TRBV19	TRBJ1-2	CASNLAWRQDGYTF
TRBV4-1	TRBJ2-5	CASSQDSTSGGVTQETQYF
TRBV12-3/TRBV12-4	TRBJ2-1	CASSRDRMEQFF
TRBV5-1	TRBJ1-2	CASSITDYGYTF
TRBV7-7	TRBJ2-5	CASSLDLTGGETQYF
TRBV12-5	TRBJ1-1	CASGLAGGTEAFF
TRBV18	TRBJ1-2	CASSTNRETDGYTF
TRBV6-2/TRBV6-3	TRBJ2-3	CASRSYGGTLTDTQYF